This TCR beta chain is drawn from a study of T-cell reconstitution after alpha-beta-depleted transplantation in children. During its preparation, the TCRbeta library received unique molecular identifiers. TCRdb itself ran the PCR reads through MiXCR, one entry per CDR3 protein. The table records roughly 70,000 distinct CDR3 sequences, approximately 5% of them present only once. Germline V lookup: CDR1 SEHNR, CDR2 FQNEAQ (reference sequence). Trimming removed 5 bases at V and 5 bases at J, with 10 bases between. CDR3 length: 13 amino acids. This clonotype was counted many times. Its matching antigen is unknown. General study results and limits: Reports say that about two months after transplant, the alpha-beta T cells came out of several hundred graft clones that had expanded. Counts and diversity of T cells one year after transplant came mostly from newly produced T cells.

The sequence came from a boy under two years old who had a stem cell transplant for acute myeloid leukemia, so the T cells may come from the graft donor. The sample here was PBMCs, mostly from graft donor cells, taken 180 days after TCRalphabeta/CD19-depleted stem cell transplant. The chain joins TRBV7-9 to TRBJ2-1, with D unclear. The DNA of the CDR3 is TGTGCCAGCAGCCTACGATGGGACAATGAGCAGTTCTTC. Translation: CASSLRWDNEQFF. Full variable domain (outside the CDR3, taken from reference TRBV7-9 and TRBJ2-1): DTGVSQNPRHKITKRGQNVTFRCDPISEHNRLYWYRQTLGQGPEFLTYFQNEAQLEKSRLLSDRFSAERPKGSFSTLEIQRTEQGDSAMYLCASSLRWDNEQFFGPGTRLTVL.